This T cell receptor (beta chain) emerged from a study of blood T cell repertoires in COVID-19 (dated by TCRdb to the early 2020s). Turning to the overall study: The collaborator samples originated in the United States, Italy and Spain and spanned the acute and convalescent phases of COVID-19. The material from the prospective study consisted of cDNA or gDNA derived from T cells, B-cell-depleted T cells, or PBMCs. Deeply sampled blood TCRbeta repertoires from subjects exposed to, actively infected with, or recovered from COVID-19 were included in the dataset. The repertoires were released in a freely available public database meant as a resource for research on the immune response to SARS-CoV-2. The samples were drawn from two sources: the first 160 participants of the ongoing ImmuneRACE study, and fewer than 1,500 subjects contributed by 6 global collaborators. A de-identified subject ID, COVID-19 status, age in years and sex were almost always included in the sample metadata. Where HLA class I and class II types were available, the types were taken from metadata supplied by the sample provider, not from assay-based typing.

Remarks on this clone: Its antigen target is currently unknown. Base qualities are not at hand, and no much larger clone is one base apart.

TCRbeta CDR3 regions were amplified from genomic DNA using the immunoSEQ Assay, a bias-controlled multiplex PCR. The study's own analysis went as follows. Within the assay, amplification of reference gene primers was used to estimate how many nucleated cells each sample contained. To quantify the absolute abundance of each unique TCRbeta CDR3 rearrangement, sequence reads were collapsed and filtered. For each sample, productive Simpson clonality was calculated by taking the square root of Simpson's diversity index across productive rearrangements. In its TCRdb copy, this immuneACCESS table keeps in-frame sequences only and misses some clones. Where compared with another copy, unresolved V genes explain less than half of these, and the others have no known cause. Clone size and the V and J calls come from that table; the DNA yielded D and trimming. The sample yields some 150,000 clones; roughly 89% were counted once. Together, the top ten hold around 1.5% of the sample.

Each collaborating institution followed its own protocols to collect whole blood in K2EDTA tubes. Collaborator samples were shipped for TCRbeta analysis as frozen whole blood, isolated PBMCs, or DNA extracted from either sample type. Spanning cysteine to phenylalanine, the CDR3 consists of 17 amino acids. Kept here is only the CDR3 DNA, which spans 51 bases and is read in frame from base 1. Broad study findings and their caveats: The amount of clinical and demographic metadata varied by source and participant and was provided uncurated.

The chain is assembled from TRBV21-1 and TRBJ1-6. TRBV21-1 is annotated as a pseudogene. This receptor was obtained from a human donor in a cohort sampled during active COVID-19. Sequenced: peripheral blood. The CDR3 region: CASSKAHRSSYNSPLHF. The DNA is TGTGCCAGCAGCAAAGCGCATCGGAGCTCCTATAATTCACCCCTCCACTTT.